A single sample is the source of the 32 T cell receptor beta chains below, sequenced in a study of T cells in Graves' hyperthyroidism and ophthalmopathy. TCR beta CDR3 sequences were amplified from RNA transcripts. The TCR CDR3 first-round RT-PCR relied on the HTBI primer set. From the multiplex PCR reads, TCRdb called clonotypes with MiXCR, one entry per CDR3 protein. Among about 570,000 distinct CDR3 sequences listed, 46% were seen once. Sequences were obtained from peripheral blood or thyroid tissue (not recorded which). Receptors originate from an adult woman with Graves' disease, either hyperthyroidism or ophthalmopathy (not recorded which).

This chain joins TRBV5-4 and TRBJ2-7, with 10 bases lining up with TRBD1. Germline loops: CDR1 SGHNT, CDR2 YYREEE (reference sequence). The CDR3 spans 14 residues. With 5 bases clipped from V and 3 bases from J, the junction kept 5 bases outside the gene matches. CDR3 bases: TGTGCCAGCAGACCCGGGACAGGGGACTACGAGCAGTACTTC. Translation gives CASRPGTGDYEQYF.

This clonotype was counted between two and nine times. V and J are TRBV4-1 and TRBJ1-3, with D perhaps TRBD1 (6 bases). CDR3 length equals 16 residues. The V end lost 0 bases, the J end lost 0 bases, and 9 bases lay between the germline ends. Germline V gene data show CDR1 as MGHRA and CDR2 as YSYEKL. The CDR3 here is CASSQEGHLSGNTIYF. The CDR3 nucleotides read TGCGCCAGCAGCCAAGAGGGACACCTCTCTGGAAACACCATATATTTT.

This chain uses TRBV20-1 with TRBJ2-2, with a tentative D call TRBD2 (7 bases). V lost 1 base to trimming and J lost 8 bases, with 14 bases between them. The CDR3 totals 14 residues. Germline values: CDR1 DFQATT, CDR2 SNEGSKA (reference sequence). For the CDR3, the DNA is TGCAGTGCTAGAGCCAGGGAGGGGGTTGGGGAGCTGTTTTTT. It specifies CSARAREGVGELFF.

The V call is TRBV7-8, the J call TRBJ1-1, with 7 positions matching TRBD1. In germline, CDR1 is SGHVS, CDR2 FQNEAQ. The CDR3 contains 14 residues. The trim removed 6 bases at V and 1 base at J, leaving 5 bases unmatched. The CDR3: CASSRHRGNTEAFF. The DNA of the CDR3 is TGTGCCAGCAGTAGACACAGGGGGAACACTGAAGCTTTCTTT. Together with reference TRBV7-8 and TRBJ1-1, the CDR3 gives the full variable domain: GAGVSQSPRYKVAKRGQDVALRCDPISGHVSLFWYQQALGQGPEFLTYFQNEAQLDKSGLPSDRFFAERPEGSVSTLKIQRTQQEDSAVYLCASSRHRGNTEAFFGQGTRLTVV.

About this clonotype: An end of the junction differs from the germline gene, which may be a read error. J is TRBJ2-2 and V is TRBV12-3 or TRBV12-4; D tentatively fits TRBD1 or TRBD2 (5 bases each). The CDR3 is 15 amino acids. The CDR3 DNA reads as TGTGCCAGCCGCTTGAGGGGAGCGAACACCGGGGAGCTGTCTTGG. It is translated as CASRLRGANTGELSW.

The V and J genes are TRBV20-1 and TRBJ2-5, with D possibly called TRBD1 or TRBD2 (6 bases each). CDR3 length: 15 residues. V lost 3 bases and J lost 4, with 18 bases in between. The germline gives CDR1 DFQATT, CDR2 SNEGSKA (reference sequence). CDR3 sequence reads: CSASGAGVGGETQYF. DNA of the CDR3: TGCAGTGCTAGTGGGGCAGGGGTGGGAGGAGAGACCCAGTACTTC.

This clonotype showed up just a few times. This chain joins TRBV5-6 and TRBJ2-7, with 8 bases lining up with TRBD1. Germline trimming cut 1 base from V and 3 bases from J; bases unmatched to any gene: 12. Germline V gene sequence: CDR1 SGHDT, CDR2 YYEEEE. This CDR3 spans 17 amino acids. CDR3 in amino acids: CASSLPGAAGGIYEQYF. The CDR3, as DNA: TGTGCCAGCAGCTTGCCCGGGGCCGCAGGGGGCATCTACGAGCAGTACTTC.

The rearrangement joins TRBV7-8 to TRBJ1-1, with 8 bases identical to TRBD1. Losses at the gene ends were 5 bases for V and 6 bases for J; bases not matched to a gene: 5. CDR3 length: 13 amino acids. From germline, CDR1 is SGHVS and CDR2 FQNEAQ. The chain's CDR3 is CASSLSRGPEAFF. CDR3 bases: TGTGCCAGCAGCCTCAGCAGGGGGCCTGAAGCTTTCTTT.

About this clonotype: This is likely a read error, given that the CDR3 carries no conserved phenylalanine or tryptophan at its end. No DNA is shown, since the ends of the CDR3 on it are uncertain; the CDR3 is the one TCRdb lists. The chain joins TRBV7-2 to TRBJ2-6; TRBD1, the table's D call, was not compared with the DNA. Germline assignment: CDR1 SGHTA and CDR2 FQGNSA. Termini included, the CDR3 measures 10 amino acids. This CDR3 is CASSPLPGTS.

CDR3 DNA: TGCAGCGTCGACCGCAGGGAAGGGGAGACCCAGTACTTC. Protein sequence: CSVDRREGETQYF. The V gene is TRBV29-1, the J gene TRBJ2-5; D may be TRBD1 (5 bases). CDR3 length equals 13 residues. V was pared by 6 bases and J by 5 bases, with 16 bases between. The germline V gene encodes CDR1 SQVTM and CDR2 ANQGSEA.

Of note for this clonotype: One base away lies a much larger clone, so this may be a sequencing read error. Because the CDR3 is missing its conserved closing phenylalanine or tryptophan, this is likely a read error. This chain links TRBV7-9 with TRBJ1-4, with D possibly being TRBD1 (6 bases). Looked up from germline, CDR1 is SEHNR and CDR2 is FQNEAQ (reference sequence). Between the trimmed V and J ends, which lost 1 base and 8 bases, there was a span of 17 bases. The length of the CDR3 is 16 residues. The CDR3 protein is CASSLGADNRVEKLFL. CDR3 sequence (DNA): TGTGCCAGCAGCTTAGGGGCCGACAACAGGGTCGAAAAACTGTTTCTT.

This rearrangement joins TRBV7-9 to TRBJ2-1, with 9 bases that match TRBD2. This CDR3 is 16 amino acids long. Per germline, CDR1 SEHNR and CDR2 FQNEAQ (reference sequence). The V gene end was trimmed by 1 base and the J gene end by 6 bases; junction bases not matched to a gene: 7. CDR3 protein: CASSLGASGTSNEQFF. Here the CDR3 DNA reads TGTGCCAGCAGCTTAGGGGCTAGCGGGACCAGCAATGAGCAGTTCTTC.

The CDR3 nucleotides read TGTGCCAGCACCCAATATCGTGCGGCTGAAGCTTTCTTT. This sequence encodes CASTQYRAAEAFF. The V gene is TRBV2, the J gene TRBJ1-1; D call uncertain. This CDR3 comprises 13 residues. Germline lookup yields CDR1 SNHLY and CDR2 FYNNEI. V was trimmed by 7 bases and J by 6 bases, leaving 15 bases between them.

This clonotype was counted at least ten times. V usage is TRBV5-6 and J usage is TRBJ2-5, with a possible D match to TRBD2 (6 bases). The V end was cut by 0 bases, the J end by 3 bases, with 9 bases between. CDR3 length equals 14 residues. CDR1 and CDR2 from the germline V gene are SGHDT and YYEEEE. CDR3 nucleotides: TGTGCCAGCAGCTTGGTAGCGGAAGAAGAGACCCAGTACTTC. Protein: CASSLVAEEETQYF.

This clonotype appeared many times. This chain joins TRBV11-2 and TRBJ2-7; 9 bases align to TRBD1. CDR3 length: 14 residues. The V and J ends lost 4 bases and 6 bases, in that order; junction bases with no gene match: 7. In germline, CDR1 is SGHAT, CDR2 FQNNGV. The CDR3 region has the DNA TGTGCCAGCAGCTCGGGGACAGGGTTCGTCGAGCAGTACTTC. The encoded protein is CASSSGTGFVEQYF.

This clonotype was detected a few times. The V call is TRBV29-1, the J call TRBJ1-2; 10 bases fit TRBD1. The germline V gene encodes CDR1 SQVTM and CDR2 ANQGSEA. The CDR3 is 14 amino acids. Germline trimming cut 4 bases from V and 2 bases from J; bases unmatched to any gene: 4. The CDR3 region has the DNA TGCAGCGTTGGAAAGGGACAGGGGAACTATGGCTACACCTTC. Translation: CSVGKGQGNYGYTF.

This clonotype was seen ten or more times. At one of its ends the junction is not consistent with the germline gene, which may arise from a read error. The rearrangement links TRBV10-3 to TRBJ1-1, with TRBD1 as a possible D gene (5 bases). The CDR3 covers 15 residues. The V gene's germline CDR1 is ENHRY and CDR2 SYGVKD. The CDR3 nucleotides are TGTGCCATCACTGAGCAACTGACAGAAAACACTGAAGCTTTCTTT. Its translation: CAITEQLTENTEAFF.

This clonotype was counted only a few times. The chain has TRBV19 and TRBJ1-2; a weak D match, TRBD1 (5 bases). The V gene's germline CDR1 is LNHDA and CDR2 SQIVND (reference sequence). The CDR3 runs 15 residues. V lost 5 bases, J lost 6 bases, and 19 bases lay in between. The CDR3, as DNA: TGTGCCAGTAGTCGTTGGGGCCTCTCTGGGAATGGCTACACCTTC. Residues: CASSRWGLSGNGYTF.

The chain uses TRBV30 and TRBJ2-2, with D perhaps matching TRBD1 (7 bases). V was clipped by 2 bases and J by 3 bases, with 13 bases between them. The CDR3 extends over 15 amino acids. CDR1 and CDR2 from the germline V gene are GTSNPN and SVGIG (reference sequence). The CDR3 here is CAWSWGDRHTGELFF. The CDR3 DNA is TGTGCCTGGAGTTGGGGGGACAGACACACCGGGGAGCTGTTTTTT. Looking up the rest from reference TRBV30 and TRBJ2-2 gives the full variable domain: SQTIHQWPATLVQPVGSPLSLECTVEGTSNPNLYWYRQAAGRGLQLLFYSVGIGQISSEVPQNLSASRPQDRQFILSSKKLLLSDSGFYLCAWSWGDRHTGELFFGEGSRLTVL.

This chain connects TRBV3-1 to TRBJ1-1; no firm D call. The V gene lost 3 bases and the J gene lost 1 base, with 9 bases spanning the gap. From germline, CDR1 is LGHDT and CDR2 YNNKEL (reference sequence). The CDR3 loop spans 14 amino acids. The CDR3 sequence: CASSHLWANTEAFF. Here the CDR3 DNA reads TGTGCCAGCAGCCACCTTTGGGCGAACACTGAAGCTTTCTTT.

This clonotype was detected a few times. This chain joins TRBV10-3 and TRBJ1-6, with D tentatively TRBD1 (6 bases). This CDR3 has 14 residues. V lost 4 bases and J lost 7, with 11 bases in between. Germline CDR1 and CDR2: ENHRY and SYGVKD. The CDR3 DNA is TGTGCCATCAGTGGGACAGAGGGGAATTCACCCCTCCACTTT. It translates to CAISGTEGNSPLHF.

The sample holds many counts of this clonotype. The V call is TRBV25-1, the J call TRBJ1-4; D unclear. The CDR3 is 10 amino acids. V lost 8 bases to trimming and J lost 7 bases, with 5 bases between them. CDR1 is MGHDK, CDR2 SYGVNS, per germline. The CDR3 DNA sequence: TGTGCCAGCTCAAGTGAAAAACTGTTTTTT. Its protein is CASSSEKLFF. Full variable domain (remainder filled in from reference TRBV25-1 and TRBJ1-4): EADIYQTPRYLVIGTGKKITLECSQTMGHDKMYWYQQDPGMELHLIHYSYGVNSTEKGDLSSESTVSRIRTEHFPLTLESARPSHTSQYLCASSSEKLFFGSGTQLSVL.

This chain links TRBV5-1 with TRBJ2-7, with a possible D match to TRBD2 (6 bases). Deletions cut 1 base from V and 6 bases from J, with 20 bases between. Looked up from germline, CDR1 is SGHRS and CDR2 is YFSETQ. The CDR3 sequence is 16 residues long. The chain's CDR3 is CASSLHQGGSVGEQYF. CDR3 nucleotides: TGCGCCAGCAGCTTGCATCAGGGAGGTTCTGTTGGCGAGCAGTACTTC.

This clonotype was counted only a few times. The gene calls are TRBV5-1 and TRBJ2-5, with 7 bases aligning to TRBD1. The trim removed 3 bases at V and 3 bases at J, leaving 5 bases unmatched. Germline V gives CDR1 SGHRS, CDR2 YFSETQ. CDR3 size: 14 residues. CDR3 DNA: TGCGCCAGCAGCTCGACAGGGACCAAAGAGACCCAGTACTTC. Its protein is CASSSTGTKETQYF.

V and J are TRBV4-1 and TRBJ2-2; 9 bases are a match to TRBD1. The CDR3 sequence is 19 residues long. The trim removed 4 bases at V and 0 bases at J, leaving 12 bases unmatched. Germline lookup yields CDR1 MGHRA and CDR2 YSYEKL. This CDR3 is CASSLQPPGQGANTGELFF. In DNA form, the CDR3 reads TGCGCCAGCAGCCTCCAACCACCGGGACAGGGAGCGAACACCGGGGAGCTGTTTTTT.

This clonotype was detected many times. The chain combines TRBV10-3 with TRBJ1-6; D is possibly TRBD1 (6 bases). The CDR3 has 14 amino acids. Germline CDR1 and CDR2: ENHRY and SYGVKD. Trimming left V 6 bases short and J 7 bases short, with 13 bases between. The CDR3 reads CAIRGGQMNSPLHF. The CDR3 region has the DNA TGTGCCATCAGAGGAGGACAGATGAATTCACCCCTCCACTTT.

The sample holds many counts of this clonotype. This sequence joins TRBV28 and TRBJ2-7, with D unclear. V shed 5 bases and J shed 1 base, with 9 bases lying between them. This CDR3 region has 13 residues. Germline CDR1 and CDR2: MDHEN and SYDVKM. CDR3 residues: CASSTESSYEQYF. CDR3 bases: TGTGCCAGCAGTACGGAAAGTTCCTACGAGCAGTACTTC.

This chain links TRBV29-1 with TRBJ1-1; maybe TRBD1 (5 bases). The ends were cut back, 6 bases at V and 3 bases at J, with 20 bases in the middle. Germline V CDR1 and CDR2: SQVTM, ANQGSEA. The CDR3 is 15 residues long. CDR3 sequence (DNA): TGCAGCGTGGCAAGGGGAGCGACGTGGGACACTGAAGCTTTCTTT. Encoded protein: CSVARGATWDTEAFF.

The rearrangement joins TRBV7-9 to TRBJ2-2; D is unresolved. This CDR3 contains 17 residues. CDR1 and CDR2 from the germline V gene are SEHNR and FQNEAQ (reference sequence). Trimming shortened V by 1 base and J by 1 base, and 13 bases separated the two germline ends. This CDR3 is CASSLGLGSENTGELFF. CDR3 nucleotides: TGTGCCAGCAGCTTAGGGCTGGGGTCAGAGAACACCGGGGAGCTGTTTTTT.

The rearrangement links TRBV15 to TRBJ2-7; tentative D call: TRBD1 (6 bases). The V gene's germline CDR1 is LNHNV and CDR2 YYDKDF (reference sequence). Trimming removed 5 bases from V and 2 bases from J, with 25 bases in between. The CDR3 consists of 18 residues. The CDR3 sequence: CATSRAERGASGAYEQYF. The CDR3 DNA follows: TGTGCCACCAGCCGTGCGGAAAGAGGCGCCTCAGGGGCCTACGAGCAGTACTTC.

The V and J genes are TRBV7-9 and TRBJ2-7, with D unresolved. Germline CDR1 and CDR2: SEHNR and FQNEAQ (reference sequence). CDR3 length equals 13 residues. V was trimmed by 6 bases and J by 7 bases, leaving 16 bases between them. Here the CDR3 DNA reads TGTGCCAGCAGATCAATAGGCGGTTGGGAGCAGTACTTC. Amino acids: CASRSIGGWEQYF. Based on the CDR3 plus reference TRBV7-9 and TRBJ2-7, the full variable domain is DTGVSQNPRHKITKRGQNVTFRCDPISEHNRLYWYRQTLGQGPEFLTYFQNEAQLEKSRLLSDRFSAERPKGSFSTLEIQRTEQGDSAMYLCASRSIGGWEQYFGPGTRLTVT.

This clonotype was recorded at least ten times. V is TRBV7-9 and J is TRBJ2-2; the D call may be TRBD1 or TRBD2 (5 bases each). Germline V lookup: CDR1 SEHNR, CDR2 FQNEAQ (reference sequence). Trimming took off 5 bases at V and 0 bases at J, with 10 bases between the two ends. This CDR3 has 15 residues. CDR3 region: CASSVGPSNTGELFF. In DNA form, the CDR3 reads TGTGCCAGCAGCGTGGGACCGTCGAACACCGGGGAGCTGTTTTTT. The complete variable domain, with remaining parts taken from reference TRBV7-9 and TRBJ2-2, reads DTGVSQNPRHKITKRGQNVTFRCDPISEHNRLYWYRQTLGQGPEFLTYFQNEAQLEKSRLLSDRFSAERPKGSFSTLEIQRTEQGDSAMYLCASSVGPSNTGELFFGEGSRLTVL.